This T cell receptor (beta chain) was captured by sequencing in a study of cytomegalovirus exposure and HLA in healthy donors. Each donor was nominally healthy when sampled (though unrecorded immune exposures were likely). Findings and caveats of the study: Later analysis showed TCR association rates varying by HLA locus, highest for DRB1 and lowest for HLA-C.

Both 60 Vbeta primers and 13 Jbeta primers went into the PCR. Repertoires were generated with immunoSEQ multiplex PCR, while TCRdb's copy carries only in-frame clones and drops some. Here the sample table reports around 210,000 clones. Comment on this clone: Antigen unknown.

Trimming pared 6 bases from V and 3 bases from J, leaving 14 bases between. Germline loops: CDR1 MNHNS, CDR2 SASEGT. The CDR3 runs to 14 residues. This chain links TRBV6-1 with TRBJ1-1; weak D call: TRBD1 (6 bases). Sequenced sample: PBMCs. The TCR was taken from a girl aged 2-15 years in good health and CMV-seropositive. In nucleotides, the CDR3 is TGTGCCAGCAGCGACGGGGGGGCTGACACTGAAGCTTTCTTT. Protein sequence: CASSDGGADTEAFF.